The clone carrying this T cell receptor beta chain was recorded once. The sample originates from a study of T cell changes during pregnancy in multiple sclerosis. Produced via immunoSEQ multiplex PCR; TCRdb's table is partial and in-frame only. This sample carries roughly 120,000 clones, approximately 95% of them seen once, and the ten largest clones take 6.2%. Per germline, CDR1 SEHNR and CDR2 FQNEAQ (reference sequence). The V and J ends lost 11 bases and 4 bases, in that order; junction bases with no gene match: 12. There are 14 residues in the CDR3. This sequence joins TRBV7-9 and TRBJ2-3; the match to TRBD2 covers 7 bases. The sequencing used peripheral blood, collected before pregnancy. The source of this sequence is a female donor with multiple sclerosis, enrolled in a pregnancy study. Here the CDR3 reads CAGQRGIDADTQYF. DNA of the CDR3: TGTGCCGGGCAGCGGGGAATAGATGCAGATACGCAGTATTTT.